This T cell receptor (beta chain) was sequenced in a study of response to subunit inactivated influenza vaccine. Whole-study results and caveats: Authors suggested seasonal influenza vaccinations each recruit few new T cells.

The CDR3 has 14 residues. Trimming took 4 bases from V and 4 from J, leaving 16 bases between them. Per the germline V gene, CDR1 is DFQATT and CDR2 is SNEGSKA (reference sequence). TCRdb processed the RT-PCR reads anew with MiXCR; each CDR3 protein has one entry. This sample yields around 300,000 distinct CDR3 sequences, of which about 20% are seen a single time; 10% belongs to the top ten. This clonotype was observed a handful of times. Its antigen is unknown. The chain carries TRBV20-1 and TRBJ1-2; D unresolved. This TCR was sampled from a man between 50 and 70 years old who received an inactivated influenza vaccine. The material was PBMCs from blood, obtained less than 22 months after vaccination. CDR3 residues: CSATLGIGVYGYTF. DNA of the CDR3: TGCAGTGCTACCCTCGGAATCGGGGTCTATGGCTACACCTTC.